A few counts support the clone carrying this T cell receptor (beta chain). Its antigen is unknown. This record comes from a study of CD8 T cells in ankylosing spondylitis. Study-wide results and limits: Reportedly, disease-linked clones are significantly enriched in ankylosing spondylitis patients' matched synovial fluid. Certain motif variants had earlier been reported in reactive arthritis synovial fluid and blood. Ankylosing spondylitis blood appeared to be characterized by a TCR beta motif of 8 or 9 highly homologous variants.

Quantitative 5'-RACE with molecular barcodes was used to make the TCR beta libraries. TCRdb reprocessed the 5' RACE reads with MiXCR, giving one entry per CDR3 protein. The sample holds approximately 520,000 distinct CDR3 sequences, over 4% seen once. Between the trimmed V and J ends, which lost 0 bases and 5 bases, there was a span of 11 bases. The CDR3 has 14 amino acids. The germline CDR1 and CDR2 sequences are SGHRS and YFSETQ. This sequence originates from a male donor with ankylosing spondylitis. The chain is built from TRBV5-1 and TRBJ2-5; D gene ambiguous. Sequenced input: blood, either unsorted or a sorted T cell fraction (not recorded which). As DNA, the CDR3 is TGCGCCAGCAGCTTGGTCGTAACGGAGGAGACCCAGTACTTC. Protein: CASSLVVTEETQYF.